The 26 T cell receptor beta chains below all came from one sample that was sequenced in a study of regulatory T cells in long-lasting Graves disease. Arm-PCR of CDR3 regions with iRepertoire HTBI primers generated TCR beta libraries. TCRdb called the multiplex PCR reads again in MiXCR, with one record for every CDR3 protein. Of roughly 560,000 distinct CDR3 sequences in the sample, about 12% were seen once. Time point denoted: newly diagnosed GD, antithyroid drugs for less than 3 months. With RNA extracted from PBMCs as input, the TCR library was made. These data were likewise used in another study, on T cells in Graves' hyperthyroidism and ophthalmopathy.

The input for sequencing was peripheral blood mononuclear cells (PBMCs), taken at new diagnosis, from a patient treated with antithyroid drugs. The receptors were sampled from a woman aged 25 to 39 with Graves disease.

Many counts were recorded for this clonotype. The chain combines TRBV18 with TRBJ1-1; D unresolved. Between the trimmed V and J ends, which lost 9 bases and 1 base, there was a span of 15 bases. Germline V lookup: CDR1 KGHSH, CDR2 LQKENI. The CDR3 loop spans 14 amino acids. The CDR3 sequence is CARHLGRTNTEAFF. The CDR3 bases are TGTGCCAGGCACCTAGGACGGACGAACACTGAAGCTTTCTTT.

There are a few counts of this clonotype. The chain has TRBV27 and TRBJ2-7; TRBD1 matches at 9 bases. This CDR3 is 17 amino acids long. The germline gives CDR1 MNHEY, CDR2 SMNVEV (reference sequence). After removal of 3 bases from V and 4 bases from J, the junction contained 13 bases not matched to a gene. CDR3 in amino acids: CASSFNAGTGIPYEQYF. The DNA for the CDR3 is TGTGCCAGCAGTTTCAACGCCGGGACAGGGATTCCTTACGAGCAGTACTTC.

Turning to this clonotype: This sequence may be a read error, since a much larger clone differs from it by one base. The chain's CDR3 is CTSSPRDRVANEQFF. CDR3 nucleotides: TGTACCAGCAGCCCAAGGGACAGGGTGGCCAATGAGCAGTTCTTC. The rearrangement joins TRBV7-2 to TRBJ2-1; TRBD1 agrees at 9 bases. J lost 6 bases, V lost 5 bases, and 8 bases had no gene match. Germline CDR1 is SGHTA and CDR2 is FQGNSA. The length of the CDR3 is 15 residues.

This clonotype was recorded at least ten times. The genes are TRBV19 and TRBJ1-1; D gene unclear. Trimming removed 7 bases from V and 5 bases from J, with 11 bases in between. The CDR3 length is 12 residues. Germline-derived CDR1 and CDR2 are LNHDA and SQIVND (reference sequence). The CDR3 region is CASIGDRTEAFF. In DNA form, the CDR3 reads TGTGCCAGTATTGGGGATAGAACTGAAGCTTTCTTT.

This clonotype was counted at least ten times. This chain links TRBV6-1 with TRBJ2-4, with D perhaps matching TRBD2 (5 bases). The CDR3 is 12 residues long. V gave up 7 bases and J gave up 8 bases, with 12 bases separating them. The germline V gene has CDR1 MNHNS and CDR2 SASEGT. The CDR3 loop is CASTLTGDIQYF. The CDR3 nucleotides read TGTGCCAGCACCCTCACCGGGGACATTCAGTACTTC.

CDR3: CASSFSRTSTDTQYF. DNA of the CDR3: TGCGCCAGCAGCTTCTCACGCACTAGCACAGATACGCAGTATTTT. V and J are TRBV5-1 and TRBJ2-3; the D is unclear. Looked up from germline, CDR1 is SGHRS and CDR2 is YFSETQ. V lost 2 bases and J lost 0, with 10 bases in between. This CDR3 is built from 15 residues. Based on the CDR3 plus reference TRBV5-1 and TRBJ2-3, the full variable domain is KAGVTQTPRYLIKTRGQQVTLSCSPISGHRSVSWYQQTPGQGLQFLFEYFSETQRNKGNFPGRFSGRQFSNSRSEMNVSTLELGDSALYLCASSFSRTSTDTQYFGPGTRLTVL.

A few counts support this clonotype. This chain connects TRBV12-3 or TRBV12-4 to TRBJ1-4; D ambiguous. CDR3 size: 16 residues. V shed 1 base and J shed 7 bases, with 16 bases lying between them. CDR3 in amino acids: CASSLGYGRWVEKLFF. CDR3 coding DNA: TGTGCCAGCAGTTTAGGTTACGGGCGGTGGGTTGAAAAACTGTTTTTT.

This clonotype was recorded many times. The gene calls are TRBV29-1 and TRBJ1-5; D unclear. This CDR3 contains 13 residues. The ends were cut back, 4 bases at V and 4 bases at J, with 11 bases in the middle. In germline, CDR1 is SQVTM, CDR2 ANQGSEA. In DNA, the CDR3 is TGCAGCGTTGGGGGAGGAGGTAATCAGCCCCAGCATTTT. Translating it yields CSVGGGGNQPQHF.

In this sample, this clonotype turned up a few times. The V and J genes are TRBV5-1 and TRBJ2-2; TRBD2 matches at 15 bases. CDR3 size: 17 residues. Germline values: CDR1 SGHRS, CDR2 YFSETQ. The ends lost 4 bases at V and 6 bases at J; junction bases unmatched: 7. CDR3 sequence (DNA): TGCGCCAGCAGCCGGACTAGCGGGAGGGCCATCGCCGGGGAGCTGTTTTTT. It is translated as CASSRTSGRAIAGELFF.

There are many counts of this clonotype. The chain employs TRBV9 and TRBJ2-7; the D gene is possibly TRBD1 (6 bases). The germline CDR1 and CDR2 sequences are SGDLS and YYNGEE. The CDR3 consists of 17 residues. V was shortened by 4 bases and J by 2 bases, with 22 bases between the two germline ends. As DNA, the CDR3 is TGTGCCAGCAGCAAGATGTCACAGGGCACCCCCCCCTACGAGCAGTACTTC. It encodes CASSKMSQGTPPYEQYF.

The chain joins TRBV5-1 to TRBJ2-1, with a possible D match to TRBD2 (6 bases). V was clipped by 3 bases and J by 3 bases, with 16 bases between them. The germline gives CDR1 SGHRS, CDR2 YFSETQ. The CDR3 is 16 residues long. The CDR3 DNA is TGCGCCAGCAGCTCCTCTTCGGGACTGATCTACAATGAGCAGTTCTTC. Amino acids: CASSSSSGLIYNEQFF.

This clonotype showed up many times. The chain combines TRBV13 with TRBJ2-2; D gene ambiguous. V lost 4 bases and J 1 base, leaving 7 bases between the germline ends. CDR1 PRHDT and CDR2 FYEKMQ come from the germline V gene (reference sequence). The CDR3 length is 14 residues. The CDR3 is CASSSAVNTGELFF. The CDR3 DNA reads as TGTGCCAGCAGCTCGGCAGTGAACACCGGGGAGCTGTTTTTT.

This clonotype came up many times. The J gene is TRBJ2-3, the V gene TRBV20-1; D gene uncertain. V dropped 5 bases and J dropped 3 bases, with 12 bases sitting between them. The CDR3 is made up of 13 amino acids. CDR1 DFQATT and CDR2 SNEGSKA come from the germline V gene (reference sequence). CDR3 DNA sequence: TGCAGTGCTCCTCACCAGCTGACAGATACGCAGTATTTT. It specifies CSAPHQLTDTQYF.

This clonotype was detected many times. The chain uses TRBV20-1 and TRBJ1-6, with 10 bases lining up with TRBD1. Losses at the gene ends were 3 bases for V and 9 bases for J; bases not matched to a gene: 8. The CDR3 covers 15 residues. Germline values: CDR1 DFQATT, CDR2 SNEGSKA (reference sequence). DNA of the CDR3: TGCAGTGCTAGTGGCCGGACAGGGGGGGCTTCACCCCTCCACTTT. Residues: CSASGRTGGASPLHF.

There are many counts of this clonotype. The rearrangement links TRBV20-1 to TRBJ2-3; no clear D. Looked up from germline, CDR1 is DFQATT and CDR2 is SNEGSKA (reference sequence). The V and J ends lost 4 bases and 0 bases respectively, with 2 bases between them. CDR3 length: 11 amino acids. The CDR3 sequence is CSATSTDTQYF. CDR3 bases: TGCAGTGCTACCAGCACAGATACGCAGTATTTT.

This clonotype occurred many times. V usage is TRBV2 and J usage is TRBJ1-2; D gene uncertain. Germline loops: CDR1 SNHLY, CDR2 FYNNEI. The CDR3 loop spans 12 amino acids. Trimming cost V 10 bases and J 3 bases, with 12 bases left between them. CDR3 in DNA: TGTGCCACAAGGACGGAAGACTATGGCTACACCTTC. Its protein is CATRTEDYGYTF.

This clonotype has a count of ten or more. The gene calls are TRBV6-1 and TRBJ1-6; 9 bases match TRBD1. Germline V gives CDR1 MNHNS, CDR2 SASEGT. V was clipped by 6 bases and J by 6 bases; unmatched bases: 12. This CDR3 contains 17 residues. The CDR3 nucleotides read TGTGCCAGCAGGGTCTGGGGACAGGGACACGGTAATTCACCCCTCCACTTT. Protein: CASRVWGQGHGNSPLHF.

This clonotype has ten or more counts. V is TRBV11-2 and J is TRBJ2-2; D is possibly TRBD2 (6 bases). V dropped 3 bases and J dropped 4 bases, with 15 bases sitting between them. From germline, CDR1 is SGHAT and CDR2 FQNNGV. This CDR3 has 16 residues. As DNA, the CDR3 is TGTGCCAGCAGCTTCCGGGACTCTATCCCCACCGGGGAGCTGTTTTTT. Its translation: CASSFRDSIPTGELFF.

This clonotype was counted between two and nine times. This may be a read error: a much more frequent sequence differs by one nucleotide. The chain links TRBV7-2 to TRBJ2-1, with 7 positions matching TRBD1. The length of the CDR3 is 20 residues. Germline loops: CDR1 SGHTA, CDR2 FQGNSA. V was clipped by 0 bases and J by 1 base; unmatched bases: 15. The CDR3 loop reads CASSLASGTEGPRSYNEQFF. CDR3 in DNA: TGTGCCAGCAGCTTAGCGTCCGGGACAGAAGGACCTAGGTCCTACAATGAGCAGTTCTTC.

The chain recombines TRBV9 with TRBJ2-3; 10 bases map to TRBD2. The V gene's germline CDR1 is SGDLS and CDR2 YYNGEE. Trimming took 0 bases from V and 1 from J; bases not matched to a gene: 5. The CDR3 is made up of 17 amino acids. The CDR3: CASSVALAGARTDTQYF. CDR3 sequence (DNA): TGTGCCAGCAGCGTAGCTCTAGCGGGAGCCCGCACAGATACGCAGTATTTT. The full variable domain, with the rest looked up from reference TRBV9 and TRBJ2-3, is DSGVTQTPKHLITATGQRVTLRCSPRSGDLSVYWYQQSLDQGLQFLIQYYNGEERAKGNILERFSAQQFPDLHSELNLSSLELGDSALYFCASSVALAGARTDTQYFGPGTRLTVL.

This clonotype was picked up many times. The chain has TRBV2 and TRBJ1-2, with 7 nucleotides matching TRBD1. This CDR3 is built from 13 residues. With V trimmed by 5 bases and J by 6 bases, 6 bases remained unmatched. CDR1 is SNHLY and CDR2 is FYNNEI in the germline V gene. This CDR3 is CASSNRGNNGYTF. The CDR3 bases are TGTGCCAGCAGTAACAGGGGAAACAATGGCTACACCTTC.

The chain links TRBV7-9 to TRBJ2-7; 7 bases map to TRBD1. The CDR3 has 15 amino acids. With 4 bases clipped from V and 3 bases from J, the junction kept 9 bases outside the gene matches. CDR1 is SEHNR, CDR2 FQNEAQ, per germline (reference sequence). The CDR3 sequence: CASSSNRDRGYEQYF. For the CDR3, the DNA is TGTGCCAGCAGCTCAAACCGGGACAGAGGCTACGAGCAGTACTTC. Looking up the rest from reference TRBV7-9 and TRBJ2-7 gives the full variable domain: DTGVSQNPRHKITKRGQNVTFRCDPISEHNRLYWYRQTLGQGPEFLTYFQNEAQLEKSRLLSDRFSAERPKGSFSTLEIQRTEQGDSAMYLCASSSNRDRGYEQYFGPGTRLTVT.

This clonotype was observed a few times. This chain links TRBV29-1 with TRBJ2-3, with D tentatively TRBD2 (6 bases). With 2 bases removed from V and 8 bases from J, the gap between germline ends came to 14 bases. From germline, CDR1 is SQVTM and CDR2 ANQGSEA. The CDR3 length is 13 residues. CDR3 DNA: TGCAGCGTTGAAAACTCTTTGGGGGGTACGCAGTATTTT. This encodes CSVENSLGGTQYF.

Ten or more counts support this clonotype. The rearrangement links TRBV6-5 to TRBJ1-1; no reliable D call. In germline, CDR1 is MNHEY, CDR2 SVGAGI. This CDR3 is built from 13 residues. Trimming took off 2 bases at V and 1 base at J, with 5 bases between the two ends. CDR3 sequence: CASSYRANTEAFF. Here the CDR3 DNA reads TGTGCCAGCAGTTACAGGGCGAACACTGAAGCTTTCTTT.

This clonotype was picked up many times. CDR3 amino acids: CAFAWTSGITDTQYF. The CDR3 bases are TGTGCCTTCGCGTGGACTAGCGGGATCACAGATACGCAGTATTTT. The chain employs TRBV30 and TRBJ2-3; 12 bases match TRBD2. The CDR3 length is 15 residues. Germline-derived CDR1 and CDR2 are GTSNPN and SVGIG (reference sequence). J gave up 2 bases and V 7 bases, and 7 bases lay outside the gene matches.

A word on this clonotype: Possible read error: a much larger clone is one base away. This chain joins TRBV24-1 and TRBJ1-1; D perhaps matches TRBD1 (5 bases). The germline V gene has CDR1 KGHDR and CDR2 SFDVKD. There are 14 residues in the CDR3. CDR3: CVTSDTGASLEAFF. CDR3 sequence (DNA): TGTGTCACCAGTGATACTGGGGCCTCACTTGAAGCTTTCTTT.